The TCR beta chain described here comes from a study of T cells in Graves' hyperthyroidism and ophthalmopathy. Study-level points and caveats: Peripheral blood also featured most of the thyroid clonotypes expanded above 0.001. Ophthalmopathy was predicted by the model a median of about six months ahead of onset.

As for this clonotype: Its matching antigen is unknown.

Researchers barred patients who had uncontrolled infection, other autoimmune disease, pregnancy or lactation. The CDR3 sequence is 17 residues long. Germline V lookup: CDR1 SEHNR, CDR2 FQNEAQ (reference sequence). Deletions cut 1 base from V and 4 bases from J, with 14 bases between. RNA transcripts gave rise to amplified TCR beta CDR3 regions. HTBI primers were used for first-round RT-PCR of the TCR CDR3. TCRdb analysed the multiplex PCR reads with MiXCR anew, one entry per CDR3 protein. The data contain approximately 400,000 distinct CDR3 sequences, around a sixth of them singletons. Sequenced material: blood. This TCR came from a woman between 18 and 29 years old with Graves' hyperthyroidism. This chain links TRBV7-9 with TRBJ1-6; D unresolved. CDR3 sequence reads: CASSLGFRSFYNSPLHF. CDR3 coding DNA: TGTGCCAGCAGCTTAGGGTTCAGAAGCTTTTATAATTCACCCCTCCACTTT.